This T cell receptor (beta chain) appears in the sequencing data of a study of cytomegalovirus exposure and HLA in healthy donors. Study details: Approximately 85 million unique TCRs from HLA-typed donors made up an early data release.

Study observations and caveats: TCR beta V- and J-gene trimming was later associated with a missense DCLRE1C variant. Further analysis was carried out later, and it showed several of the most significant clusters appearing linked to common viral pathogens.

Germline CDR1 KGHSH, CDR2 LQKENI. The junction had 13 bases not matched to a gene; V was cut back by 2 bases and J by 10 bases. This CDR3 region has 16 residues. This PCR relied on a set of 60 Vbeta primers and 13 Jbeta primers. Method: immunoSEQ multiplex PCR; TCRdb's copy keeps in-frame clones and lacks some. The sample consists of some 190,000 clones, over 80% of them appearing once. This clone was counted a few times. What it binds is not known. This TCR derives from a man aged 35 to 55 in good health and CMV-seronegative. The rearrangement joins TRBV18 to TRBJ1-5; TRBD1 agrees at 8 bases. The sequenced sample consisted of PBMCs. Written as DNA, the CDR3 is TGTGCCAGCTCACCAGATGGACAGGGACGGATCCTACCCCAGCATTTT. This codes for CASSPDGQGRILPQHF.